This is a list of T cell receptor beta chains from one sample in a study of T-cell reconstitution after alpha-beta-depleted transplantation in children. MiXCR, applied by TCRdb to the PCR reads, yields one record per CDR3 protein. The repertoire holds hundreds of thousands of distinct CDR3 sequences, with 20% to 30% as singletons. Sequences were derived from PBMCs, mostly from graft donor cells, sampled 360 days after TCRalphabeta/CD19-depleted stem cell transplant. These receptors were obtained from a female patient between 2 and 15 years old who had a stem cell transplant for congenital amegakaryocytic thrombocytopenia, so the T cells may come from the graft donor. The CDR3 runs from the conserved cysteine through the conserved F or W. A D gene is named only where the DNA matches it firmly. Size is omitted from some rows. Given values are once, few, many or a class for expanded clones.

abundance,j_gene,d_gene,v_gene,CDR3aa,CDR3nt
few,TRBJ2-5,NA,TRBV7-2,CASSSQEGFFGETQYF,TGTGCCAGCAGCTCCCAGGAGGGGTTCTTCGGAGAGACCCAGTACTTC
few,TRBJ2-5,TRBD1,TRBV11-1,CASSLALRGFETQYF,TGTGCCAGCAGCTTAGCCCTCAGGGGGTTCGAGACCCAGTACTTC
NA,TRBJ2-1,TRBD2,TRBV4-1,CASSQGLAGLSSYNEQFF,TGCGCCAGCAGCCAGGGACTAGCGGGACTGAGCTCCTACAATGAGCAGTTCTTC
NA,TRBJ1-2,NA,TRBV28,CASSTPGRVDYGYTF,TGTGCCAGCAGTACCCCCGGGAGGGTGGACTATGGCTACACCTTC
few,TRBJ2-7,NA,TRBV5-1,CASSPEGGRYEQYF,TGCGCCAGCAGCCCCGAAGGGGGGCGGTACGAGCAGTACTTC
NA,TRBJ1-1,NA,TRBV5-1,CASSLVSPDAATEAFF,TGCGCCAGCAGCTTGGTGAGCCCGGATGCAGCCACTGAAGCTTTCTTT
few,TRBJ2-7,NA,TRBV12-3/TRBV12-4,CASSFGLVGEQYF,TGTGCCAGCAGTTTTGGCCTAGTAGGCGAGCAGTACTTC
NA,TRBJ2-7,TRBD1,TRBV3-1,CASSEGGRYLYEQYF,TGTGCCAGCAGCGAAGGGGGCCGATACCTCTACGAGCAGTACTTC
few,TRBJ2-1,NA,TRBV13,CASSNLLGGRYNEQFF,TGTGCCAGCAGCAACCTTCTGGGGGGGCGATACAATGAGCAGTTCTTC
few,TRBJ2-2,TRBD1,TRBV14,CASSPRPGQGAGELFF,TGTGCCAGCAGCCCCCGCCCGGGACAGGGGGCCGGGGAGCTGTTTTTT
NA,TRBJ2-3,NA,TRBV18,CASSPTRHGYTDTQYF,TGTGCCAGCTCACCAACCCGCCACGGTTACACAGATACGCAGTATTTT
NA,TRBJ2-3,NA,TRBV18,CASSLTGPGHTPGSTDTQYF,TGTGCCAGCTCACTAACCGGGCCGGGCCACACCCCCGGCTCTACAGATACGCAGTATTTT
many,TRBJ2-1,TRBD2,TRBV20-1,CSARGLAGAYNEQFF,TGCAGTGCTAGAGGACTAGCGGGGGCGTACAATGAGCAGTTCTTC
few,TRBJ2-7,TRBD2,TRBV29-1,CSVLREGRYEQYF,TGCAGCGTTCTTAGGGAGGGCAGATACGAGCAGTACTTC
few,TRBJ1-1,NA,TRBV5-1,CASSLEQGGGNTEAFF,TGCGCCAGCAGCTTGGAGCAGGGAGGTGGGAACACTGAAGCTTTCTTT
NA,TRBJ1-1,NA,TRBV4-1,CASSHPRGKPNTEAFF,TGCGCCAGCAGCCATCCCCGGGGAAAACCGAACACTGAAGCTTTCTTT
NA,TRBJ1-5,TRBD1,TRBV12-3/TRBV12-4,CASRGQNSNQPQHF,TGTGCCAGCAGGGGACAGAATAGCAATCAGCCCCAGCATTTT
NA,TRBJ2-1,TRBD2,TRBV12-3/TRBV12-4,CASTPRLAGGPHEQFF,TGTGCCAGCACTCCCAGACTAGCGGGAGGGCCCCATGAGCAGTTCTTC
few,TRBJ2-1,NA,TRBV18,CASSPQTYNEQFF,TGTGCCAGCTCACCTCAAACCTACAATGAGCAGTTCTTC
few,TRBJ2-3,TRBD1,TRBV2,CASITSRTGLRPDTQYF,TGTGCCAGCATCACCTCCCGGACAGGCCTAAGACCAGATACGCAGTATTTT
few,TRBJ2-7,TRBD1,TRBV5-1,CASSLGTGFYEQYF,TGCGCCAGCAGCTTGGGGACAGGCTTCTACGAGCAGTACTTC
NA,TRBJ2-7,NA,TRBV6-2/TRBV6-3,CASSYSDRWEQYF,TGTGCCAGCAGTTACTCAGACCGCTGGGAGCAGTACTTC
few,TRBJ2-2,NA,TRBV12-3/TRBV12-4,CASRPQRTGELFF,TGTGCCAGCAGACCTCAGAGGACCGGGGAGCTGTTTTTT
NA,TRBJ2-3,NA,TRBV7-9,CASSSSPGTFTDTQYF,TGTGCCAGCAGCTCAAGCCCCGGGACGTTCACAGATACGCAGTATTTT
NA,TRBJ2-7,NA,TRBV6-5,CASSYHPGTYEQYF,TGTGCCAGCAGTTACCACCCAGGAACCTACGAGCAGTACTTC
once,TRBJ2-7,NA,TRBV5-1,CASSLDLRGTPYEQYF,TGCGCCAGCAGCTTGGACCTAAGGGGAACACCCTACGAGCAGTACTTC
NA,TRBJ1-4,NA,TRBV5-1,CASSLSDGVGEKLFF,TGCGCCAGCAGCTTGTCGGACGGCGTCGGGGAAAAACTGTTTTTT
NA,TRBJ2-7,TRBD1,TRBV6-2/TRBV6-3,CASSYLVEGTAYEQYF,TGTGCCAGCAGTTACCTAGTTGAGGGGACAGCCTACGAGCAGTACTTC
few,TRBJ1-5,NA,TRBV7-9,CASSKQSGALLNQPQHF,TGTGCCAGCAGCAAGCAGTCAGGTGCACTCCTCAATCAGCCCCAGCATTTT
few,TRBJ1-1,NA,TRBV14,CASSQGGGANTEAFF,TGTGCCAGCAGCCAAGGGGGAGGGGCGAACACTGAAGCTTTCTTT
many,TRBJ2-2,TRBD2,TRBV12-3/TRBV12-4,CASRFSGTGELFF,TGTGCCAGCAGATTTAGCGGGACCGGGGAGCTGTTTTTT
few,TRBJ2-3,NA,TRBV7-3,CASSSGSSTQYF,TGTGCCAGCAGCTCCGGGTCGTCCACGCAGTATTTT
few,TRBJ2-5,NA,TRBV9,CASSVLGVGETQYF,TGTGCCAGCAGCGTCCTCGGGGTAGGGGAGACCCAGTACTTC
few,TRBJ2-5,TRBD2,TRBV20-1,CSAEWGLSLETQYF,TGCAGTGCTGAGTGGGGACTATCCTTAGAGACCCAGTACTTC
NA,TRBJ2-5,TRBD2,TRBV5-6,CASSLGVSGGQETQYF,TGTGCCAGCAGCTTGGGGGTTAGCGGGGGCCAAGAGACCCAGTACTTC
NA,TRBJ2-5,TRBD1,TRBV4-2,CASSQRRDSQETQYF,TGTGCCAGCAGCCAACGTAGGGACAGCCAAGAGACCCAGTACTTC
NA,TRBJ2-5,NA,TRBV5-6,CASSFFTEGRQETQYF,TGTGCCAGCAGCTTCTTCACCGAGGGGAGGCAAGAGACCCAGTACTTC
NA,TRBJ1-6,NA,TRBV28,CASSFGGSGNSPLHF,TGTGCCAGCAGTTTTGGGGGATCGGGTAATTCACCCCTCCACTTT
NA,TRBJ2-1,TRBD2,TRBV20-1,CSARDGEGYYNEQFF,TGCAGTGCTAGAGATGGGGAGGGTTATTACAATGAGCAGTTCTTC
NA,TRBJ1-2,TRBD1,TRBV28,CASSFRQGNDYGYTF,TGTGCCAGCAGTTTTAGACAGGGTAATGACTATGGCTACACCTTC